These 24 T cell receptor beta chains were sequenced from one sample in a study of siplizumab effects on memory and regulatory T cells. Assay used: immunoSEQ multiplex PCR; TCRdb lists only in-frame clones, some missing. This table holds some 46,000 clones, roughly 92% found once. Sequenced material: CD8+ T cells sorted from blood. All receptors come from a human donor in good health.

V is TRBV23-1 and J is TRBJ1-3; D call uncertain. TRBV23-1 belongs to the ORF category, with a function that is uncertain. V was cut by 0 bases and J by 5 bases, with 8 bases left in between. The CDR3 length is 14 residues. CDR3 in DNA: TGCGCCAGCAGTCAATCTCCGGTTAGAAACACCATATATTTT. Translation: CASSQSPVRNTIYF.

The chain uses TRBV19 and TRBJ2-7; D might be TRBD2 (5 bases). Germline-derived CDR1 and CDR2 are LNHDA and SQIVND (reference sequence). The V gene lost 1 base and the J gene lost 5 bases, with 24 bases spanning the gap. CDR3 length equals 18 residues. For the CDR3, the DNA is TGTGCCAGTAGTATAGTTGGGTGGAGCGGCGATTTAGACGACGAGCAGTACTTC. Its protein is CASSIVGWSGDLDDEQYF.

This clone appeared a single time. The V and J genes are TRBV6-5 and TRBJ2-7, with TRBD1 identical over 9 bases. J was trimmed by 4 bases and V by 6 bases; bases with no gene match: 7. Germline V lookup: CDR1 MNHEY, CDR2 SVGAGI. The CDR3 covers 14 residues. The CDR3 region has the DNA TGTGCCAGCAGGCACCGGGACAGGGCGTACGAGCAGTACTTC. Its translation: CASRHRDRAYEQYF.

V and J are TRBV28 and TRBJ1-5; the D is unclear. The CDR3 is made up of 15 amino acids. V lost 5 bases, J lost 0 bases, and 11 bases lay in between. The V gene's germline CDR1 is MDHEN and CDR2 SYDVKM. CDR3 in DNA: TGTGCCAGCAGTCTGACACTGTATAGCAATCAGCCCCAGCATTTT. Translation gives CASSLTLYSNQPQHF.

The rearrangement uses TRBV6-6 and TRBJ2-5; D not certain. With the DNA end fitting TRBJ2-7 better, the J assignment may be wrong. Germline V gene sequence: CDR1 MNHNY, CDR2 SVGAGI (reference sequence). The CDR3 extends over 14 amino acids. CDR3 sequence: CASSSSTKYYEQYF. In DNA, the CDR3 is TGTGCCAGCAGTTCCTCGACCAAATACTACGAGCAGTACTTC.

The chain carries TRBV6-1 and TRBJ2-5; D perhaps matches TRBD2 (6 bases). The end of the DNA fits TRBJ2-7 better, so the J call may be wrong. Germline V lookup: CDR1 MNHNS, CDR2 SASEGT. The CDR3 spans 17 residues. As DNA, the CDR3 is TGTGCCAGCAGTGATCGGGGGACCCTAGCCACTCCCTACGAGCAGTACTTC. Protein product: CASSDRGTLATPYEQYF.

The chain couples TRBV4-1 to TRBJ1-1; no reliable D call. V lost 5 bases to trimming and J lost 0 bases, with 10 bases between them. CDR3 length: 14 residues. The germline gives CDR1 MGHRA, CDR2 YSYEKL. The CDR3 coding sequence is TGCGCCAGCAGCAAAACAGCAATGAACACTGAAGCTTTCTTT. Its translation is CASSKTAMNTEAFF.

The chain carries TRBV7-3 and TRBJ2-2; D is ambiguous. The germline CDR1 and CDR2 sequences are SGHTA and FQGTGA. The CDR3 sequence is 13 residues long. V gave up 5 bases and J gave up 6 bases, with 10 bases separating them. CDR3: CASSTRTAGELFF. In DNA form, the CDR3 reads TGTGCCAGCAGCACGAGAACGGCCGGGGAGCTGTTTTTT.

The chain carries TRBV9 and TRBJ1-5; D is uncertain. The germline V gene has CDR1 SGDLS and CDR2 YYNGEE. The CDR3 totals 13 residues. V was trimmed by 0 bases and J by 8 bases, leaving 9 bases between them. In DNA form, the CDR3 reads TGTGCCAGCAGCGTAGAATCGGGGAAGCCCCAGCATTTT. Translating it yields CASSVESGKPQHF.

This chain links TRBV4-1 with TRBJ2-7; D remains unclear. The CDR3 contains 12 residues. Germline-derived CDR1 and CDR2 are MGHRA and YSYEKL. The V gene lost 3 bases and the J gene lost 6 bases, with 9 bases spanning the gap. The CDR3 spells CASSHNLGEQYF. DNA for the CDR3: TGCGCCAGCAGCCATAACCTGGGCGAGCAGTACTTC.

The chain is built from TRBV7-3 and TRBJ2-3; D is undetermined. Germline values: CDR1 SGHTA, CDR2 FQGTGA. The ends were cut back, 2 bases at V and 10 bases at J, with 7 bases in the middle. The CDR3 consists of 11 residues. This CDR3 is CASSLGSSQYF. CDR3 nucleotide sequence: TGTGCCAGCAGCTTAGGCTCTTCGCAGTATTTT. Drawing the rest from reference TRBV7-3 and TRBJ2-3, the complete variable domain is GAGVSQTPSNKVTEKGKYVELRCDPISGHTALYWYRQSLGQGPEFLIYFQGTGAADDSGLPNDRFFAVRPEGSVSTLKIQRTERGDSAVYLCASSLGSSQYFGPGTRLTVL.

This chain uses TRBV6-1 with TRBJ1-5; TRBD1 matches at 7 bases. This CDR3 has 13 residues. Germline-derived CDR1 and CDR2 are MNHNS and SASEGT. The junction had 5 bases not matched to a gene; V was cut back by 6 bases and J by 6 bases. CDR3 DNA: TGTGCCAGCAGGACAGGGTTTGGTCAGCCCCAGCATTTT. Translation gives CASRTGFGQPQHF.

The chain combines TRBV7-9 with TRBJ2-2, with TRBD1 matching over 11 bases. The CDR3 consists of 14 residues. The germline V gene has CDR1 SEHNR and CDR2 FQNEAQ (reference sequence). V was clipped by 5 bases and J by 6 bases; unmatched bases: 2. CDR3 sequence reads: CASSRTGGAGELFF. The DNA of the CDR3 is TGTGCCAGCAGCCGGACAGGGGGCGCCGGGGAGCTGTTTTTT.

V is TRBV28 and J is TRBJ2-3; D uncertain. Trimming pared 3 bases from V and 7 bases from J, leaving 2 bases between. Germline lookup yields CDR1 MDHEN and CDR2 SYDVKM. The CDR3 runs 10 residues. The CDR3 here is CASSLNTQYF. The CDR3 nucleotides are TGTGCCAGCAGTTTGAATACGCAGTATTTT.

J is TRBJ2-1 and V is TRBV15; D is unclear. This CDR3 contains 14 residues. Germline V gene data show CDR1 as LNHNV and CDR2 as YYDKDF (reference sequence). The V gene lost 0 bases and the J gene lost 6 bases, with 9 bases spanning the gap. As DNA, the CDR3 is TGTGCCACCAGCAGAGATCGGATCGGCAATGAGCAGTTCTTC. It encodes CATSRDRIGNEQFF.

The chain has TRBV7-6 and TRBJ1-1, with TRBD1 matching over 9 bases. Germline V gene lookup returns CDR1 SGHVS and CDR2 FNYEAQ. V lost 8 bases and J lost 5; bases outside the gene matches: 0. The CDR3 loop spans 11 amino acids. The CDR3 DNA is TGTGCCAGCGGGACAGGGACTGAAGCTTTCTTT. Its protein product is CASGTGTEAFF.

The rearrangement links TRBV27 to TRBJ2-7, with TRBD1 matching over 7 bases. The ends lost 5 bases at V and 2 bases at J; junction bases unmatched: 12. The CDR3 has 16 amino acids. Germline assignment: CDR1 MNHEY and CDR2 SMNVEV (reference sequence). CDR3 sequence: CASSQTPGTATYEQYF. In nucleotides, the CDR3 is TGTGCCAGCAGTCAGACTCCCGGGACAGCTACCTACGAGCAGTACTTC.

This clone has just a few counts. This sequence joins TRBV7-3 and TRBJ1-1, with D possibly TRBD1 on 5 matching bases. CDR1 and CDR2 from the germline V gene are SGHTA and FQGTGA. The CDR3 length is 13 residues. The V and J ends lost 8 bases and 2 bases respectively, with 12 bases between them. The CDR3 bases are TGTGCCAGCCGGGGGGGACTCAACACTGAAGCTTTCTTT. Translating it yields CASRGGLNTEAFF.

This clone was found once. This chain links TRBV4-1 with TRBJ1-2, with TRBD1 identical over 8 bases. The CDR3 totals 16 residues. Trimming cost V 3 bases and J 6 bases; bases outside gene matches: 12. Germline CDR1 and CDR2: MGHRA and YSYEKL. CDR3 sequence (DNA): TGCGCCAGCAGCCAGCCACCGGGCAGGGGGCTGGATGGCTACACCTTC. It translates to CASSQPPGRGLDGYTF.

CDR3 bases: TGCGCCAGCAGCCAAAAACGATGGACTAGCGGGAGGGGTAATGAGCAGTTCTTC. Protein sequence: CASSQKRWTSGRGNEQFF. V and J are TRBV4-1 and TRBJ2-1; 15 bases match TRBD2. CDR1 is MGHRA, CDR2 YSYEKL, per germline. J was trimmed by 7 bases and V by 2 bases; bases with no gene match: 9. The CDR3 is made up of 18 amino acids.

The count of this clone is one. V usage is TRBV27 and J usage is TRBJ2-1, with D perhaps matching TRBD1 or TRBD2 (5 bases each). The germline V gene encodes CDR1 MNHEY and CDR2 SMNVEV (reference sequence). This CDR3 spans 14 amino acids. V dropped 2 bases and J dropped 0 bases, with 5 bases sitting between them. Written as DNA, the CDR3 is TGTGCCAGCAGTTTAGGGGGCTCCTACAATGAGCAGTTCTTC. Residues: CASSLGGSYNEQFF.

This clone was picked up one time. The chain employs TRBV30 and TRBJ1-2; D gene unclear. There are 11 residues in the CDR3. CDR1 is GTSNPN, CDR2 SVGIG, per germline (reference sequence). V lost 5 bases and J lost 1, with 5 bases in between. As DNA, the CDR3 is TGTGCCTGGGTGGATAACTATGGCTACACCTTC. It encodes CAWVDNYGYTF.

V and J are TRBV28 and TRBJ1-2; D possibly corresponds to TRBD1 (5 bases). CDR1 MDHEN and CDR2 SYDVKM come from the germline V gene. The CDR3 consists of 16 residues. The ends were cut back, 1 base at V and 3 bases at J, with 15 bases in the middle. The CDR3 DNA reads TGTGCCAGCAGTTTATCTTTGACAGTTCGGGACTATGGCTACACCTTC. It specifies CASSLSLTVRDYGYTF.

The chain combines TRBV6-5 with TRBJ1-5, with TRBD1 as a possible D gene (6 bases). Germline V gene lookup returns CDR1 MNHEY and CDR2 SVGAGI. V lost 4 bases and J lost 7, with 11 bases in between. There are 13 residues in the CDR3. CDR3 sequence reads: CASSSYRDQPQHF. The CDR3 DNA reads TGTGCCAGCAGTTCCTACAGGGACCAGCCCCAGCATTTT.